This T cell receptor (beta chain) was obtained from a study of response to subunit inactivated influenza vaccine. TCRdb analysed the RT-PCR reads with MiXCR anew, one entry per CDR3 protein. The repertoire holds some 600,000 distinct CDR3 sequences, with around 15% as singletons. This clonotype has a handful of counts. Its antigen remains unknown. Study outcomes and limitations: The authors offered the suggestion that each seasonal influenza vaccination recruits few new T cells.

This CDR3 comprises 15 residues. CDR1 is SGHRS, CDR2 YFSETQ, per germline. With 0 bases removed from V and 2 bases from J, the gap between germline ends came to 12 bases. The sequences come from PBMCs from blood, collected around 14 days before vaccination. The clonotype comes from a man aged 50 or older who received an inactivated influenza vaccine. V is TRBV5-1 and J is TRBJ2-7; D tentatively fits TRBD1 or TRBD2 (5 bases each). The CDR3 sequence: CASSLEPGTAYEQYF. The CDR3 DNA sequence: TGCGCCAGCAGCTTGGAGCCAGGGACCGCCTACGAGCAGTACTTC.